Listed below are T cell receptor beta chains from one sample, sequenced in a study of ipilimumab plus nivolumab after autologous stem cell transplantation. Produced via immunoSEQ multiplex PCR; TCRdb's table is partial and in-frame only. Of fewer than 85,000 clones detected, over 80% appear once; the ten largest clones hold 2.2%. Sequences were derived from PBMCs, sampled in a trial of ipilimumab plus nivolumab as post-transplant consolidation. These receptors were obtained from a male donor with diffuse large B-cell lymphoma. CDR3s include the opening cysteine and the closing phenylalanine or tryptophan. Fields, in order: D gene, J gene, clone size, V gene, CDR3 DNA, CDR3 protein. The D gene is left open where the match is weak. Rows give clone size only sometimes, using once, few, many, or a class for an expanded clone.

.,TRBJ1-5,.,TRBV19,TGTGCCAGTACCGGGGCCGACCAGCCCCAGCATTTT,CASTGADQPQHF
.,TRBJ2-5,.,TRBV10-3,TGTGCCATCAGTGATGGGGCAGCACCTCGGCCGAATCAAGAGACCCAGTACTTC,CAISDGAAPRPNQETQYF
.,TRBJ1-2,once,TRBV9,TGTGCCAGCACTCCACAGGGAGGGTATGGCTACACCTTC,CASTPQGGYGYTF
TRBD2,TRBJ2-7,few,TRBV5-1,TGCGCCAGCGGTGACGGGGGGGCGGGCAACGAGCAGTACTTC,CASGDGGAGNEQYF
.,TRBJ2-3,.,TRBV7-8,TGTGCCAGCAGCTTAACCTCAGGAGCTCCCACAGATACGCAGTATTTT,CASSLTSGAPTDTQYF
.,TRBJ2-1,.,TRBV6-1,TGTGCCAGCAGTCCGCGGGGCCTAAACAATGAGCAGTTCTTC,CASSPRGLNNEQFF
.,TRBJ2-7,.,TRBV9,TGTGCCAGCAGCGTAGCGGTGGGTGTCGAGCAGTACTTC,CASSVAVGVEQYF
.,TRBJ2-7,once,TRBV7-9,TGTGCCAGCAGCCCTCCCTGGTCCTACTCCTACGAGCAGTACTTC,CASSPPWSYSYEQYF
.,TRBJ2-1,.,TRBV7-9,TGTGCCAGCAGCTTAGTTCGTGATGAGCAGTTCTTC,CASSLVRDEQFF
TRBD1,TRBJ1-5,.,TRBV30,TGTGCCTGGCGTACCGGGACAGGGAATCAGCCCCAGCATTTT,CAWRTGTGNQPQHF
TRBD1,TRBJ2-1,.,TRBV19,TGTGCCAGTAGGATACCGGGACAGGGGGCTGGTGAGCAGTTCTTC,CASRIPGQGAGEQFF
.,TRBJ2-3,once,TRBV10-3,TGTGCCATCAGTGAGGGGAAGGGTTTAGATACGCAGTATTTT,CAISEGKGLDTQYF
.,TRBJ1-5,.,TRBV14,TGTGCCAGCAGCCAAGGGTTCAATCAGCCCCAGCATTTT,CASSQGFNQPQHF
TRBD1,TRBJ1-1,.,TRBV7-8,TGTGCCAGCAGCTTACGCCGGGACAGGTTCATGAACACTGAAGCTTTCTTT,CASSLRRDRFMNTEAFF
.,TRBJ2-1,.,TRBV11-2,TGTGCCAGCAGCTCCGATTGGGCGTTTGAGCAGTTCTTC,CASSSDWAFEQFF
.,TRBJ2-6,.,TRBV7-7,TGTGCTAGCAGCCCTAAGGGGGCCAACGTCCTGACTTTC,CASSPKGANVLTF
.,TRBJ1-1,.,TRBV11-3,TGTGCCAGCAGCTTCGGGGGGAACACTGAAGCTTTCTTT,CASSFGGNTEAFF
.,TRBJ1-4,once,TRBV27,TGTGCCAGCAGTTTGTCAAGGGGTCAGGAAAAACTGTTTTTT,CASSLSRGQEKLFF
.,TRBJ1-1,.,TRBV7-2,TGTGCCAGCAGCCCCGACCCGGGAGGGGGGAACACTGAAGCTTTCTTT,CASSPDPGGGNTEAFF
TRBD1,TRBJ1-1,.,TRBV10-3,TGTGCCATCAGCACCACGGGACAGGGAACCATGAACACTGAAGCTTTCTTT,CAISTTGQGTMNTEAFF
.,TRBJ2-3,.,TRBV6-4,TGTGCCAGCAGTGCTAGACCCGGAGATACGCAGTATTTT,CASSARPGDTQYF
TRBD1,TRBJ2-7,.,TRBV7-9,TGTGCCAGCAGCTTGGGGACAGGGACCTACGAGCAGTACTTC,CASSLGTGTYEQYF
.,TRBJ1-2,.,TRBV7-8,TGTGCCAGCAGCTTAGATAGGGGACAAGGCTACACCTTC,CASSLDRGQGYTF
.,TRBJ2-2,.,TRBV5-4,TGTGCCAGCAGCTTGGAGTTTGGACGGTTGACGCCCGGGGAGCTGTTTTTT,CASSLEFGRLTPGELFF
TRBD1,TRBJ1-1,.,TRBV5-1,TGCGCCAGCACCCCGACAGGGGGTATGACTGAAGCTTTCTTT,CASTPTGGMTEAFF
.,TRBJ1-5,.,TRBV10-1,TGCGCCAGCAGTGAGTCCGGGCTTCAGCCCCAGCATTTT,CASSESGLQPQHF
.,TRBJ1-6,few,TRBV19,TGTGCCAGTAGTGAGGGGATCCTTAATTCACCCCTCCACTTT,CASSEGILNSPLHF
TRBD2,TRBJ2-3,.,TRBV5-1,TGCGCCAGCAGCAGCGGGGGAACAGATACGCAGTATTTT,CASSSGGTDTQYF
.,TRBJ2-3,.,TRBV19,TGTGCCAGTAGTTTCCGGCCTCGAGATACGCAGTATTTT,CASSFRPRDTQYF
.,TRBJ2-1,once,TRBV7-8,TGTGCCAGCAGCCCAAATAAGAGGTGGGCAGGCGCGACTTCTAGCTCCTACAATGAGCAGTTCTTC,CASSPNKRWAGATSSSYNEQFF
.,TRBJ1-6,.,TRBV5-1,TGCGCCAGCAGCTCTGGGGGCGCGGATTCACCCCTCCACTTT,CASSSGGADSPLHF
.,TRBJ1-6,.,TRBV5-1,TGCGTCAAGCAAGAGCCACAAGGGCCCTCCAGCACCCTCCACTTT,CVKQEPQGPSSTLHF
TRBD1,TRBJ2-5,.,TRBV7-9,TGTGCCAGCAGCTTAGTGGCAGGGGGAGAGACCCAGTACTTC,CASSLVAGGETQYF
.,TRBJ2-2,.,TRBV7-9,TGTGCCAGCAGCTTTAAGGGGGCCGGGGAGCTGTTTTTT,CASSFKGAGELFF
.,TRBJ2-1,.,TRBV19,TGTGCCAGTAGTATACCGACAGGCTACAATGAGCAGTTCTTC,CASSIPTGYNEQFF
.,TRBJ2-1,.,TRBV9,TGTGCCAGCAGCGTAGCCCCCACGGGGCGGGGCAATGAGCAGTTCTTC,CASSVAPTGRGNEQFF
.,TRBJ1-1,.,TRBV7-2,TGTGCCAGCAGCTCTAACAGCTTGAACACTGAAGCTTTCTTT,CASSSNSLNTEAFF
.,TRBJ1-2,.,TRBV4-1,TGCGCCAGCAGCCAAGGCGCGACGGAGAACTATGGCTACACCTTC,CASSQGATENYGYTF